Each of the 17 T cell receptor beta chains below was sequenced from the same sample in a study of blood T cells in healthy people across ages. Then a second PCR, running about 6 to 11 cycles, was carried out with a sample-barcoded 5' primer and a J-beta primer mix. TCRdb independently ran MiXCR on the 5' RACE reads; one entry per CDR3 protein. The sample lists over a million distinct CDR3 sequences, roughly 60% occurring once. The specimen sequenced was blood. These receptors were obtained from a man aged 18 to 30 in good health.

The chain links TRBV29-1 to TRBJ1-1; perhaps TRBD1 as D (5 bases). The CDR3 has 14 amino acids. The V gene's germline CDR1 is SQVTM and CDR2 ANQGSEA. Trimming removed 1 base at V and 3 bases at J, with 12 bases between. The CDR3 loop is CSVEVRGADTEAFF. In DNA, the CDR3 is TGCAGCGTTGAAGTCCGGGGCGCAGACACTGAAGCTTTCTTT.

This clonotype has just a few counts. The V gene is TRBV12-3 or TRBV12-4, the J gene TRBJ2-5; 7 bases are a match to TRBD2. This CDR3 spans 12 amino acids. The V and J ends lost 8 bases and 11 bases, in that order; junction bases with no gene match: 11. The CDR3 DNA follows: TGTGCCAGCTCCTTTCCTCGGGGGGAGCAGTACTTC. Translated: CASSFPRGEQYF.

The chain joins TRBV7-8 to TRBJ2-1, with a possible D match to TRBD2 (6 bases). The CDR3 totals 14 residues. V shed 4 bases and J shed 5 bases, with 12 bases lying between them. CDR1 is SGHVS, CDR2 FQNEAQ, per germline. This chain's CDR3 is CASSWGGEDNEQFF. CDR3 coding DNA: TGTGCCAGCAGCTGGGGCGGGGAGGACAATGAGCAGTTCTTC. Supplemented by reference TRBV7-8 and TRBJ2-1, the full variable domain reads GAGVSQSPRYKVAKRGQDVALRCDPISGHVSLFWYQQALGQGPEFLTYFQNEAQLDKSGLPSDRFFAERPEGSVSTLKIQRTQQEDSAVYLCASSWGGEDNEQFFGPGTRLTVL.

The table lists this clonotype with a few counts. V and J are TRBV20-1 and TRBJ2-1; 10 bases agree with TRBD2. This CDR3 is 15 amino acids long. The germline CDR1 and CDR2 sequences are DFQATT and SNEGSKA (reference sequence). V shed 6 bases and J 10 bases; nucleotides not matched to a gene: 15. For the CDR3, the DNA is TGCAGTGCCCGGGATAGCGGGGGGTTCCGGGACGAGCAGTTCTTC. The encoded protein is CSARDSGGFRDEQFF.

CDR3 in amino acids: CARVGQSYGYTF. CDR3 DNA: TGTGCCAGAGTCGGACAGAGCTATGGCTACACCTTC. The chain carries TRBV7-9 and TRBJ1-2; weak D call: TRBD1 (6 bases). CDR3 length: 12 residues. The ends were cut back, 9 bases at V and 4 bases at J, with 12 bases in the middle. Germline V gives CDR1 SEHNR, CDR2 FQNEAQ (reference sequence).

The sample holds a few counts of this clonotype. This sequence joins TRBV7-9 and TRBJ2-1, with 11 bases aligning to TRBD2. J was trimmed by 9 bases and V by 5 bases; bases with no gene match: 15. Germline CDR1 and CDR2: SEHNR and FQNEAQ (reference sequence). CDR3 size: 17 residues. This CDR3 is CASSPVSGGAVNTEQFF. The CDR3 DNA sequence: TGTGCCAGCAGCCCGGTTAGCGGGGGGGCCGTTAATACTGAGCAGTTCTTC.

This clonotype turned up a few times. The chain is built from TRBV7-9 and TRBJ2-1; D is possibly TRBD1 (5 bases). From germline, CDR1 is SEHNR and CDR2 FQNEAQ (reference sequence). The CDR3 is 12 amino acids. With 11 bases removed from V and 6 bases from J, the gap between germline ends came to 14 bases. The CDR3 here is CAGDIQGNEQFF. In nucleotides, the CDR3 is TGTGCCGGTGACATCCAGGGCAATGAGCAGTTCTTC.

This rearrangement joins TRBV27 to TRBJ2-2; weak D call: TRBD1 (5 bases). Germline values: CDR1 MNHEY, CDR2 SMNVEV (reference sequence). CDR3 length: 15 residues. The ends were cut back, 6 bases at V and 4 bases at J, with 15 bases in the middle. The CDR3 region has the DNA TGTGCCAGCAGCGCCAGGGTGCTGGTCACCGGGGAGCTGTTTTTT. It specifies CASSARVLVTGELFF.

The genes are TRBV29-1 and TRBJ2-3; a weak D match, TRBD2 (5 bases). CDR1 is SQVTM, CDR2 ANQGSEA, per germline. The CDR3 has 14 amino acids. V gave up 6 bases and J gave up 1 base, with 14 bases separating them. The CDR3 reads CSVTGRAGTDTQYF. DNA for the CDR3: TGCAGCGTGACTGGACGAGCGGGCACAGATACGCAGTATTTT.

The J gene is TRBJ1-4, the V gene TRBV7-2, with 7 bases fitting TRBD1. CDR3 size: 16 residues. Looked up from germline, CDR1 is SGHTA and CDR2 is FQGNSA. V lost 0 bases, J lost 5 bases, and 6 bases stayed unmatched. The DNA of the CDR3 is TGTGCCAGCAGCTTAGCCCGGGGACAGCGAAATGAAAAACTGTTTTTT. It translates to CASSLARGQRNEKLFF.

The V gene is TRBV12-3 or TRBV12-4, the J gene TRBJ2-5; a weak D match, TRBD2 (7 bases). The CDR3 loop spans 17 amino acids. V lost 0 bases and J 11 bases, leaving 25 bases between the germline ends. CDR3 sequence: CASSLAGALAPYNEQYF. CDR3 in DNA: TGTGCCAGCAGTTTAGCGGGGGCACTAGCGCCTTACAATGAGCAGTACTTC.

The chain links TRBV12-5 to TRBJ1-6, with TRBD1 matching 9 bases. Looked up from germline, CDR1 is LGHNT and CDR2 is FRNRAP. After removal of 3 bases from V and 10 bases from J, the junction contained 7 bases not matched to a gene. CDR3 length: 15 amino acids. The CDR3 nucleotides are TGTGCTAGTGGTTTTTCCGGGACAGGGAGGTCACCCCTCCACTTT. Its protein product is CASGFSGTGRSPLHF.

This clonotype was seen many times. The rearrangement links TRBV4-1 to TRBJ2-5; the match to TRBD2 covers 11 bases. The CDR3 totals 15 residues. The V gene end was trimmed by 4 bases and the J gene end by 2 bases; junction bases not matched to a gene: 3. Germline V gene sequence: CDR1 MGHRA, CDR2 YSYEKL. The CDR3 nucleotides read TGCGCCAGCAGCCTCCGGACTAGCGGGCAAGAGACCCAGTACTTC. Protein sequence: CASSLRTSGQETQYF.

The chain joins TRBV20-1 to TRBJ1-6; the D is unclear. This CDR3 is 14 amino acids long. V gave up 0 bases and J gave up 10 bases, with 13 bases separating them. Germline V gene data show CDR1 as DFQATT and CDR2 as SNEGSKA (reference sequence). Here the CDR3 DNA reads TGCAGTGCTAGAGATTCTTCCGGCGAATCACCCCTCCACTTT. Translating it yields CSARDSSGESPLHF.

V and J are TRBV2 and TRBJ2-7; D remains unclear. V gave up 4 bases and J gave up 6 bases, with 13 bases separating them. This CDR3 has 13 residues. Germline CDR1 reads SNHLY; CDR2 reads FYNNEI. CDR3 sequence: CASSVEQLSEQYF. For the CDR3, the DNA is TGTGCCAGCAGTGTTGAACAGCTAAGCGAGCAGTACTTC.

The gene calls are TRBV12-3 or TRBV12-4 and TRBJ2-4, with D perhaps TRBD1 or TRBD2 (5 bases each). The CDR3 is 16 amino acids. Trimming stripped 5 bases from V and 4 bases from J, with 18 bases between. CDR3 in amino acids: CASSQEERDGKNIQYF. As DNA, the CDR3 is TGTGCCAGCAGTCAGGAAGAACGGGACGGGAAAAACATTCAGTACTTC.

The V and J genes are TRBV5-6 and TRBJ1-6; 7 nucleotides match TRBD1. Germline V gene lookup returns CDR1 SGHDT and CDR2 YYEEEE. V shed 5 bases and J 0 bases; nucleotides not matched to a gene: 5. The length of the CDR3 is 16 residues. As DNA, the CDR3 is TGTGCCAGCAGGAAGACAGGGAGCTCCTATAATTCACCCCTCCACTTT. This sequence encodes CASRKTGSSYNSPLHF.